The 29 T cell receptor beta chains below were found in one sample sequenced in a study of neurological immune-mediated disorders. TCRdb recomputed calls from the 5' RACE reads with MiXCR, one row per CDR3 protein. The sample lists 84,000 or so distinct CDR3 sequences; approximately 13% were seen once. Time point in this sample: longitudinal time-point 2. Sequencing used PBMCs. Receptors originate from a female donor with HTLV-1-associated myelopathy (HAM/TSP).

Concerning this clonotype: Germline and junction disagree at one end, which may indicate a read error. The chain combines TRBV7-8 with TRBJ2-7; D possibly corresponds to TRBD1 (7 bases). Germline V gene data show CDR1 as SGHVS and CDR2 as FQNEAQ. The CDR3 sequence is 16 residues long. CDR3 nucleotides: TGTGCCAGCTGCTTAGCGGTACAGGGGACGTCCGGGGAGCAGTACTTC. Amino acids: CASCLAVQGTSGEQYF.

There are many counts of this clonotype. V and J are TRBV6-5 and TRBJ2-3; no reliable D call. Trimming cost V 0 bases and J 0 bases, with 13 bases left between them. The CDR3 totals 17 residues. The germline gives CDR1 MNHEY, CDR2 SVGAGI. The CDR3 coding sequence is TGTGCCAGCAGTTACTCGAGATCTAACCCTAGCACAGATACGCAGTATTTT. It specifies CASSYSRSNPSTDTQYF.

This clonotype was found many times. This chain connects TRBV5-1 to TRBJ2-2; no reliable D call. CDR3 size: 14 residues. CDR1 and CDR2 (germline): SGHRS, YFSETQ. V was cut by 0 bases and J by 1 base, with 4 bases left in between. The CDR3 DNA reads as TGCGCCAGCAGCTTGGGACTGAACACCGGGGAGCTGTTTTTT. This gives the protein CASSLGLNTGELFF.

This clonotype was counted ten times or more. The chain employs TRBV29-1 and TRBJ2-7, with TRBD1 matching over 9 bases. The germline V gene encodes CDR1 SQVTM and CDR2 ANQGSEA. Trimming cost V 7 bases and J 3 bases; bases outside gene matches: 4. This CDR3 has 12 residues. In DNA, the CDR3 is TGCAGCGGGGGACAGGGTTACTACGAGCAGTACTTC. It codes for CSGGQGYYEQYF.

This clonotype was counted many times. This chain connects TRBV20-1 to TRBJ2-7; TRBD1 agrees at 10 bases. Germline V gives CDR1 DFQATT, CDR2 SNEGSKA (reference sequence). This CDR3 spans 13 amino acids. V was clipped by 3 bases and J by 3 bases; unmatched bases: 2. The CDR3 bases are TGCAGTGCTAGCCGGGACAGGGGCTACGAGCAGTACTTC. This codes for CSASRDRGYEQYF.

This clonotype was seen ten or more times. The chain has TRBV4-2 and TRBJ2-2, with 10 nucleotides matching TRBD2. V gave up 0 bases and J gave up 5 bases; unmatched junction bases: 9. This CDR3 comprises 18 residues. Germline values: CDR1 LGHNA, CDR2 YNFKEQ. The CDR3 DNA reads TGTGCCAGCAGCCAAGATCGGAGCGGGGGGGCAAGGACCGGGGAGCTGTTTTTT. This codes for CASSQDRSGGARTGELFF.

The J gene is TRBJ2-1, the V gene TRBV2, with D perhaps TRBD2 (5 bases). V was clipped by 5 bases and J by 9 bases, with 11 bases between them. CDR3 size: 12 residues. The germline V gene encodes CDR1 SNHLY and CDR2 FYNNEI. The CDR3 DNA sequence: TGTGCCAGCAGTAACGAGGGTTTTGAGCAGTTCTTC. Translated, it gives CASSNEGFEQFF.

This clonotype was counted ten times or more. The V gene is TRBV28, the J gene TRBJ2-2; D gene unclear. Germline CDR1 MDHEN, CDR2 SYDVKM. Trimming removed 2 bases from V and 1 base from J, with 11 bases in between. This CDR3 has 16 residues. The CDR3 nucleotides are TGTGCCAGCAGTTTAATTCAGAGCATGAACACCGGGGAGCTGTTTTTT. Its translation: CASSLIQSMNTGELFF.

In this sample, this clonotype turned up many times. The gene calls are TRBV4-1 and TRBJ2-1; possible D gene TRBD2, 6 bases. The germline V gene encodes CDR1 MGHRA and CDR2 YSYEKL. V was cut by 4 bases and J by 7 bases, with 23 bases left in between. This CDR3 has 17 residues. CDR3 sequence reads: CASSLSPGSGGKNEQFF. The CDR3 DNA sequence: TGCGCCAGCAGCCTTTCCCCCGGTAGCGGCGGGAAAAATGAGCAGTTCTTC.

This clonotype has a count of ten or more. In DNA form, the CDR3 reads TGTGCCACCAGCAAAAGACAGGGGAACACTGAAGCTTTCTTT. It yields the protein CATSKRQGNTEAFF. This chain connects TRBV15 to TRBJ1-1, with 7 bases aligning to TRBD1. Trimming cost V 4 bases and J 1 base; bases outside gene matches: 3. The CDR3 covers 14 residues. The germline V gene encodes CDR1 LNHNV and CDR2 YYDKDF (reference sequence).

This clonotype was recorded many times. The chain uses TRBV20-1 and TRBJ2-1; D gene unclear. Looked up from germline, CDR1 is DFQATT and CDR2 is SNEGSKA (reference sequence). CDR3 length: 15 amino acids. V was cut by 1 base and J by 1 base, with 11 bases left in between. CDR3 coding DNA: TGCAGTGCTAGAGGTCCTTCAATTTCCTACAATGAGCAGTTCTTC. Encoded protein: CSARGPSISYNEQFF.

This clonotype was counted many times. This chain connects TRBV6-1 to TRBJ2-7, with D unclear. The V and J ends lost 10 bases and 0 bases respectively, with 16 bases between them. CDR1 MNHNS and CDR2 SASEGT come from the germline V gene. The CDR3 runs to 14 residues. DNA of the CDR3: TGTGCCACCGGTAGGCGTCCGGACTCCTACGAGCAGTACTTC. Translation: CATGRRPDSYEQYF.

In its sample, this clonotype was seen many times. This rearrangement joins TRBV28 to TRBJ1-3; D is unclear. The CDR3 spans 15 residues. Trimming cost V 8 bases and J 3 bases, with 17 bases left between them. Germline assignment: CDR1 MDHEN and CDR2 SYDVKM. In DNA, the CDR3 is TGTGCCAGCGCATCCCTCTGGACGTATGGAAACACCATATATTTT. Translated: CASASLWTYGNTIYF. Using reference TRBV28 and TRBJ1-3 for the parts outside the CDR3, the full variable domain is DVKVTQSSRYLVKRTGEKVFLECVQDMDHENMFWYRQDPGLGLRLIYFSYDVKMKEKGDIPEGYSVSREKKERFSLILESASTNQTSMYLCASASLWTYGNTIYFGEGSWLTVV.

This clonotype was detected many times. This sequence joins TRBV4-1 and TRBJ1-1, with 9 bases fitting TRBD1. The CDR3 sequence is 16 residues long. V dropped 5 bases and J dropped 3; count of bases not matched to a gene: 10. CDR1 and CDR2 from the germline V gene are MGHRA and YSYEKL. The DNA for the CDR3 is TGCGCCAGCAGCACCCGGGACAGGGTTAGCGACACTGAAGCTTTCTTT. Its protein is CASSTRDRVSDTEAFF.

In its sample, this clonotype was seen many times. The chain recombines TRBV20-1 with TRBJ2-1; D tentatively reads TRBD1 or TRBD2 (7 bases each). Between the trimmed V and J ends, which lost 5 bases and 5 bases, there was a span of 16 bases. CDR1 and CDR2 from the germline V gene are DFQATT and SNEGSKA (reference sequence). The CDR3 covers 14 residues. CDR3: CSAQTGRDDNEQFF. DNA of the CDR3: TGCAGTGCTCAGACAGGGAGGGATGACAATGAGCAGTTCTTC.

In this sample, this clonotype is medium-sized. This chain uses TRBV7-9 with TRBJ1-2; no clear D. Trimming shortened V by 1 base and J by 12 bases, and 18 bases separated the two germline ends. The germline CDR1 and CDR2 sequences are SEHNR and FQNEAQ (reference sequence). The CDR3 has 14 residues. The CDR3 is CASSLEVVGSPNTF. In DNA form, the CDR3 reads TGTGCCAGCAGCTTAGAGGTCGTCGGCAGCCCGAACACCTTC.

This clonotype was counted many times. The chain joins TRBV5-1 to TRBJ1-6, with 9 bases matching TRBD1. The germline V gene encodes CDR1 SGHRS and CDR2 YFSETQ. CDR3 size: 15 residues. J lost 6 bases, V lost 0 bases, and 1 base had no gene match. The CDR3 DNA reads TGCGCCAGCAGCTTGGGGGACAGGGCTAATTCACCCCTCCACTTT. This codes for CASSLGDRANSPLHF.

This clonotype has at least ten counts. The chain uses TRBV3-1 and TRBJ1-2, with D possibly TRBD1 on 6 matching bases. There are 16 residues in the CDR3. V gave up 1 base and J gave up 6 bases, with 18 bases separating them. Germline CDR1 LGHDT, CDR2 YNNKEL (reference sequence). CDR3 nucleotide sequence: TGTGCCAGCAGCCAAGGAAGGGACACCGAGAGGAATGGCTACACCTTC. This codes for CASSQGRDTERNGYTF.

This clonotype is a singleton in its sample. A clone one base away is much larger, so this may be a read error. The chain uses TRBV29-1 and TRBJ2-7; the D is unclear. The CDR3 loop spans 11 amino acids. V lost 4 bases and J 3 bases, leaving 7 bases between the germline ends. Germline assignment: CDR1 SQVTM and CDR2 ANQGSEA. Here the CDR3 reads CSVGVDYEQYF. The CDR3, as DNA: TGCAGCGTTGGGGTAGACTACGAGCAGTACTTC.

The sample holds many counts of this clonotype. The rearrangement links TRBV20-1 to TRBJ2-3; the match to TRBD1 covers 8 bases. Germline lookup yields CDR1 DFQATT and CDR2 SNEGSKA (reference sequence). V shed 4 bases, J shed 0 bases, and the junction held 6 bases outside the gene matches. The CDR3 has 15 amino acids. DNA of the CDR3: TGCAGTGCTACCCCCGGGACAGGCAGCACAGATACGCAGTATTTT. This codes for CSATPGTGSTDTQYF.

This clonotype has at least ten counts. This rearrangement joins TRBV6-5 to TRBJ1-1, with unresolved D. Germline-derived CDR1 and CDR2 are MNHEY and SVGAGI. The V end lost 0 bases, the J end lost 3 bases, and 11 bases lay between the germline ends. There are 15 residues in the CDR3. CDR3 sequence reads: CASSYSRAIDTEAFF. For the CDR3, the DNA is TGTGCCAGCAGTTACTCCCGAGCCATAGACACTGAAGCTTTCTTT.

This clonotype was seen at least ten times. V and J are TRBV29-1 and TRBJ2-6, with D maybe TRBD2 (5 bases). V lost 4 bases and J lost 2, with 6 bases in between. This CDR3 region has 13 residues. The V gene's germline CDR1 is SQVTM and CDR2 ANQGSEA. In DNA form, the CDR3 reads TGCAGCGTTGTCGGGGCTGGGGCCAACGTCCTGACTTTC. As protein: CSVVGAGANVLTF.

This clonotype has a count of ten or more. The chain couples TRBV5-1 to TRBJ2-3, with 7 bases that match TRBD2. There are 14 residues in the CDR3. CDR1 SGHRS and CDR2 YFSETQ come from the germline V gene. The junction had 4 bases not matched to a gene; V was cut back by 6 bases and J by 0 bases. Here the CDR3 reads CASMRGGSTDTQYF. The CDR3 DNA reads TGCGCCAGCATGCGCGGGGGTAGCACAGATACGCAGTATTTT.

CDR3 DNA sequence: TGTGCCAGCAGTGTGTATAGCAATCAGCCCCAGCATTTT. As protein: CASSVYSNQPQHF. The V call is TRBV6-1, the J call TRBJ1-5; D gene ambiguous. V was clipped by 4 bases and J by 0 bases, with 4 bases between them. CDR3 size: 13 residues. Per the germline V gene, CDR1 is MNHNS and CDR2 is SASEGT.

This sequence joins TRBV5-5 and TRBJ1-1, with 7 bases fitting TRBD1. V dropped 7 bases and J dropped 1; count of bases not matched to a gene: 7. The CDR3 sequence is 14 residues long. Germline-derived CDR1 and CDR2 are SGHKS and YYEKEE (reference sequence). The CDR3 here is CASVRQGSNTEAFF. CDR3 in DNA: TGTGCCAGCGTACGACAGGGTTCGAACACTGAAGCTTTCTTT.

This clonotype occurred many times. This sequence joins TRBV5-1 and TRBJ1-5; D unclear. The CDR3 contains 14 residues. Trimming took off 4 bases at V and 3 bases at J, with 11 bases between the two ends. Germline CDR1 reads SGHRS; CDR2 reads YFSETQ. CDR3 loop: CASSIDSFNQPQHF. The CDR3 bases are TGCGCCAGCAGCATCGACTCCTTCAATCAGCCCCAGCATTTT. The variable domain in full, completed from reference TRBV5-1 and TRBJ1-5, reads KAGVTQTPRYLIKTRGQQVTLSCSPISGHRSVSWYQQTPGQGLQFLFEYFSETQRNKGNFPGRFSGRQFSNSRSEMNVSTLELGDSALYLCASSIDSFNQPQHFGDGTRLSIL.

This clonotype was picked up many times. CDR3 sequence (DNA): TGCGCCAGCAGCCCCAACACGGTGTACAATGAGCAGTTCTTC. It specifies CASSPNTVYNEQFF. V and J are TRBV5-1 and TRBJ2-1; the D is unclear. V dropped 4 bases and J dropped 4 bases, with 12 bases sitting between them. The CDR3 is made up of 14 amino acids. Germline lookup yields CDR1 SGHRS and CDR2 YFSETQ.

This clonotype was detected ten times or more. The chain employs TRBV5-8 and TRBJ2-4; a weak D match, TRBD2 (5 bases). V dropped 4 bases and J dropped 6 bases, with 17 bases sitting between them. This CDR3 is 15 amino acids long. CDR1 and CDR2 from the germline V gene are SGHTS and YDEGEE. CDR3 bases: TGTGCCAGCAGCCTCCTATCATTTGCGGGAAACATTCAGTACTTC. This gives the protein CASSLLSFAGNIQYF.

This clonotype was counted at least ten times. The gene calls are TRBV5-5 and TRBJ2-7, with 10 bases lining up with TRBD1. Germline V gene data show CDR1 as SGHKS and CDR2 as YYEKEE (reference sequence). The CDR3 length is 15 residues. V shed 4 bases and J 4 bases; nucleotides not matched to a gene: 8. DNA for the CDR3: TGTGCCAGCAGCGCCGGACAGGGGGGTGGATACGAGCAGTACTTC. Encoded protein: CASSAGQGGGYEQYF.